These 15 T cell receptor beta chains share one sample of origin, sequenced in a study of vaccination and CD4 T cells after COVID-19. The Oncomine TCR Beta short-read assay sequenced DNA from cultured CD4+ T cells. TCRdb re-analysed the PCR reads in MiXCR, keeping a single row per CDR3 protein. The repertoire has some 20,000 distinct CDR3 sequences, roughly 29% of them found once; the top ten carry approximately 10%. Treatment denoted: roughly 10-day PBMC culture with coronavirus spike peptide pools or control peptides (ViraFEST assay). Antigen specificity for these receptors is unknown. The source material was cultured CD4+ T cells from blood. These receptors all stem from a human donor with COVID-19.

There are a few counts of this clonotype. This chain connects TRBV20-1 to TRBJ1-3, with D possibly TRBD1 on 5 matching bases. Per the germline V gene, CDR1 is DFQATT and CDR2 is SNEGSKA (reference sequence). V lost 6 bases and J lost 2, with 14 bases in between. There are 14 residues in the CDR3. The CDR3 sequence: CSAPGPEAGNTIYF. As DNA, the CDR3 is TGCAGTGCACCGGGGCCGGAGGCTGGAAACACCATATATTTT.

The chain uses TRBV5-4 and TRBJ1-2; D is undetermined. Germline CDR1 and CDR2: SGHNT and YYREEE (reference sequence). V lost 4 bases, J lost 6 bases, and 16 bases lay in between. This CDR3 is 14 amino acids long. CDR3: CASSQFGVPHGYTF. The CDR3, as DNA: TGTGCCAGCAGCCAATTTGGGGTGCCCCATGGCTACACCTTC. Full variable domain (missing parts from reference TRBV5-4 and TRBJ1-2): ETGVTQSPTHLIKTRGQQVTLRCSSQSGHNTVSWYQQALGQGPQFIFQYYREEENGRGNFPPRFSGLQFPNYSSELNVNALELDDSALYLCASSQFGVPHGYTFGSGTRLTVV.

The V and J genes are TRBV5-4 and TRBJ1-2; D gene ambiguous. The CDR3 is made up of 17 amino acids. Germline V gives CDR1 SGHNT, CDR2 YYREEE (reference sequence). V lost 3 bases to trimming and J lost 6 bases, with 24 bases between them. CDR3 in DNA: TGTGCCAGCAGCTCTGTCCCTCTCGGGGTTACGCGGGATGGCTACACCTTC. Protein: CASSSVPLGVTRDGYTF.

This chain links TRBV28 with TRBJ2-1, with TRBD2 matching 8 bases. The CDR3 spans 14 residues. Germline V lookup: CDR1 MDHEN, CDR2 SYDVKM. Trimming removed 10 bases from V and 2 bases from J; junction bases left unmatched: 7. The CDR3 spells CATGRGGPYNEQFF. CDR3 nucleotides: TGTGCCACCGGGAGGGGGGGCCCCTACAATGAGCAGTTCTTC.

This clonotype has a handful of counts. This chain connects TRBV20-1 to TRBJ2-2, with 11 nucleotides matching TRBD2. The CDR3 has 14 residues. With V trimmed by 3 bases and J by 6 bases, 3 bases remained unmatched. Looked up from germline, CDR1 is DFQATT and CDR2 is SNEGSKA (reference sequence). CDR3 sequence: CSASLSGGAGELFF. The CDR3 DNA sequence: TGCAGTGCTAGTCTTAGCGGGGGGGCCGGGGAGCTGTTTTTT.

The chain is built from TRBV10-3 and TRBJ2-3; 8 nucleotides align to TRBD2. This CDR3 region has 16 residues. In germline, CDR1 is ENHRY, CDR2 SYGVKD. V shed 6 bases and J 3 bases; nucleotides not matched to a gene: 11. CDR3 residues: CAIREVSGGITDTQYF. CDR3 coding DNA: TGTGCCATCAGGGAAGTCAGCGGGGGTATAACAGATACGCAGTATTTT.

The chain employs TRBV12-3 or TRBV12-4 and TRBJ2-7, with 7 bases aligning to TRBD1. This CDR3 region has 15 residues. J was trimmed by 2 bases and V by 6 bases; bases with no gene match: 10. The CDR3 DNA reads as TGTGCCAGCAGCGTAGTATCAGGGGGTCCCTACGAGCAGTACTTC. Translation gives CASSVVSGGPYEQYF.

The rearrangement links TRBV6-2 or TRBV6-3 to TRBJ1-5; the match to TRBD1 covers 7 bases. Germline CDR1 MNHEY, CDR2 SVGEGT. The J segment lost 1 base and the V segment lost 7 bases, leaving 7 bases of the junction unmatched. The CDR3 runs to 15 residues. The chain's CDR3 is CASKLTGSSNQPQHF. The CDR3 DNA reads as TGTGCCAGCAAACTGACAGGGTCGAGCAATCAGCCCCAGCATTTT.

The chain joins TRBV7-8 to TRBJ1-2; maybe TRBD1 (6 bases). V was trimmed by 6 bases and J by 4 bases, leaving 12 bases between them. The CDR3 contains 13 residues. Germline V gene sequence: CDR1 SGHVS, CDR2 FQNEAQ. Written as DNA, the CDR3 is TGTGCCAGCAGTCCAACAGGGTCCTATGGCTACACCTTC. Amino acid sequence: CASSPTGSYGYTF.

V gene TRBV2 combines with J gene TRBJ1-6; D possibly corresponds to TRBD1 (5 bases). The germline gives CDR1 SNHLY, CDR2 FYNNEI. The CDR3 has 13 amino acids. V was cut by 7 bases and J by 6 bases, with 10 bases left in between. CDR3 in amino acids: CASISGFNSPLHF. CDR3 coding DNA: TGTGCCAGCATCTCAGGGTTTAATTCACCCCTCCACTTT.

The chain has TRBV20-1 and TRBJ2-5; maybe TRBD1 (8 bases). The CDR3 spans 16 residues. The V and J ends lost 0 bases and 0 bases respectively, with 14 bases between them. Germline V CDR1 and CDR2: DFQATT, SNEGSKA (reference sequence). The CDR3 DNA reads TGCAGTGCTAGAGATGGACAGGGAGGGTACCAAGAGACCCAGTACTTC. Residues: CSARDGQGGYQETQYF.

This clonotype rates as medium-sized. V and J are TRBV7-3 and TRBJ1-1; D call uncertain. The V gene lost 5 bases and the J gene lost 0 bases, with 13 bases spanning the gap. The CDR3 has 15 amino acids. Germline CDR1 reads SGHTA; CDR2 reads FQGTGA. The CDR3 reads CASSPQAVVNTEAFF. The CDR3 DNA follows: TGTGCCAGCAGCCCCCAAGCAGTAGTGAACACTGAAGCTTTCTTT.

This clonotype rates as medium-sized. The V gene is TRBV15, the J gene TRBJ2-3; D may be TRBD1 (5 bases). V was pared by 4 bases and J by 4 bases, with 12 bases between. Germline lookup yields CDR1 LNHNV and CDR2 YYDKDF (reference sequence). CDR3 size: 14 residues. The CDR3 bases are TGTGCCACCAGCACAGGGAAGAGTTCAGATACGCAGTATTTT. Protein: CATSTGKSSDTQYF.

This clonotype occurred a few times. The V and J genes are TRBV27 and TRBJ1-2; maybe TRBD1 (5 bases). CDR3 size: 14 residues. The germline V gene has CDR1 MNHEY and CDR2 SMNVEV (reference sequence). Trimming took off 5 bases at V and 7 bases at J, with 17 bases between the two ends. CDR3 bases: TGTGCCAGCAGTCTCTCCGGGACCCCCTCTGGCTACACCTTC. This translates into CASSLSGTPSGYTF.

As DNA, the CDR3 is TGCGCCAGCACTGGCAGGGTGCCCTCTGGGGCCAACGTCCTGACTTTC. Translating it yields CASTGRVPSGANVLTF. V gene TRBV5-1 combines with J gene TRBJ2-6; tentative D call: TRBD1 (5 bases). This CDR3 has 16 amino acids. The germline V gene has CDR1 SGHRS and CDR2 YFSETQ. V shed 6 bases and J shed 0 bases, with 13 bases lying between them.